The 29 T cell receptor beta chains in this list originate from one sample, sequenced in a study of T cell repertoires in cytomegalovirus infection. From the reads, TCRdb called clonotypes with MiXCR, one entry per CDR3 protein. The sample includes hundreds of thousands of distinct CDR3 sequences, less than 35% of them seen just once. These receptors' antigens are unknown. Material: cultured CD8+ T cells from PBMCs, obtained from culture after CMV antigen stimulation. These receptors were obtained from a human donor in good health (CMV status not recorded). Some clones in this sample may be carry-over from other donors' samples.

V and J are TRBV7-9 and TRBJ2-6; no definite D call. The CDR3 is 14 residues long. V lost 1 base to trimming and J lost 4 bases, with 5 bases between them. Per germline, CDR1 SEHNR and CDR2 FQNEAQ (reference sequence). The CDR3 here is CASSLVLGANVLTF. The CDR3, as DNA: TGTGCCAGCAGCTTAGTTCTCGGGGCCAACGTCCTGACTTTC. Looking up the rest from reference TRBV7-9 and TRBJ2-6 gives the full variable domain: DTGVSQNPRHKITKRGQNVTFRCDPISEHNRLYWYRQTLGQGPEFLTYFQNEAQLEKSRLLSDRFSAERPKGSFSTLEIQRTEQGDSAMYLCASSLVLGANVLTFGAGSRLTVL.

This clonotype was seen only a few times. This rearrangement joins TRBV27 to TRBJ2-1, with 8 positions matching TRBD2. V was clipped by 6 bases and J by 8 bases; unmatched bases: 6. Germline V gene lookup returns CDR1 MNHEY and CDR2 SMNVEV (reference sequence). This CDR3 contains 13 residues. Here the CDR3 reads CASRRGAGYEQFF. CDR3 nucleotides: TGTGCCAGCAGGCGGGGGGCCGGGTATGAGCAGTTCTTC.

The CDR3 reads CASRPGTENSPLHF. In DNA form, the CDR3 reads TGTGCCAGCCGGCCAGGGACTGAAAATTCACCCCTCCACTTT. The chain links TRBV27 to TRBJ1-6; tentative D call: TRBD1 (5 bases). The CDR3 runs to 14 residues. The germline CDR1 and CDR2 sequences are MNHEY and SMNVEV (reference sequence). V lost 8 bases and J 7 bases, leaving 15 bases between the germline ends.

This clonotype was seen a handful of times. The V gene is TRBV20-1, the J gene TRBJ1-1; D unclear. This CDR3 region has 13 residues. The V gene's germline CDR1 is DFQATT and CDR2 SNEGSKA (reference sequence). Deletions cut 1 base from V and 1 base from J, with 7 bases between. The CDR3 nucleotides read TGCAGTGCTAGAGGGTTTCAGAACACTGAAGCTTTCTTT. This translates into CSARGFQNTEAFF.

The CDR3 coding sequence is TGTGCCAGCAGCTTACCCCTTCTCGGGCCGTCCCACTATGGCTACACCTTC. This translates into CASSLPLLGPSHYGYTF. V and J are TRBV7-9 and TRBJ1-2, with D unclear. The CDR3 sequence is 17 residues long. The V gene lost 2 bases and the J gene lost 3 bases, with 19 bases spanning the gap. CDR1 is SEHNR, CDR2 FQNEAQ, per germline (reference sequence).

This clonotype was seen repeatedly, ten times or more. In DNA, the CDR3 is TGTGCCAGCAGCTTAGGACAGGATACGAATGAGCAGTTCTTC. Protein sequence: CASSLGQDTNEQFF. V is TRBV7-6 and J is TRBJ2-1; TRBD1 might be the D (6 bases). There are 14 residues in the CDR3. Trimming pared 1 base from V and 7 bases from J, leaving 11 bases between. Germline V gene data show CDR1 as SGHVS and CDR2 as FNYEAQ.

The chain combines TRBV6-2 or TRBV6-3 with TRBJ1-1; D gene unclear. The CDR3 sequence is 16 residues long. Germline V lookup: CDR1 MNHEY, CDR2 SVGEGT. V was trimmed by 0 bases and J by 3 bases, leaving 14 bases between them. CDR3 sequence reads: CASSYSTGYQDTEAFF. The CDR3 DNA follows: TGTGCCAGCAGTTACTCTACGGGTTATCAGGACACTGAAGCTTTCTTT.

The chain carries TRBV20-1 and TRBJ2-6; the D gene is possibly TRBD1 (7 bases). Germline V gene data show CDR1 as DFQATT and CDR2 as SNEGSKA (reference sequence). The V and J ends lost 1 base and 2 bases respectively, with 12 bases between them. This CDR3 is 16 amino acids long. This CDR3 reads CSARVGGGPGANVLTF. CDR3 DNA: TGCAGTGCTAGAGTAGGAGGGGGCCCTGGGGCCAACGTCCTGACTTTC.

In its sample, this clonotype was seen a few times. The chain is built from TRBV19 and TRBJ1-2; 10 bases map to TRBD1. V shed 7 bases, J shed 3 bases, and the junction held 11 bases outside the gene matches. Germline V gene lookup returns CDR1 LNHDA and CDR2 SQIVND (reference sequence). The CDR3 is made up of 16 amino acids. CDR3 protein: CASNLERDRGDYGYTF. CDR3 nucleotides: TGTGCCAGTAACCTAGAACGGGACAGGGGTGACTATGGCTACACCTTC.

This clonotype was picked up a small number of times. This chain joins TRBV19 and TRBJ2-5; no definite D call. This CDR3 region has 16 residues. Germline lookup yields CDR1 LNHDA and CDR2 SQIVND (reference sequence). V shed 1 base and J shed 0 bases, with 12 bases lying between them. CDR3 in amino acids: CASSIGPPEYQETQYF. CDR3 nucleotide sequence: TGTGCCAGTAGTATAGGACCCCCGGAATACCAAGAGACCCAGTACTTC. Full variable domain (remainder filled in from reference TRBV19 and TRBJ2-5): DGGITQSPKYLFRKEGQNVTLSCEQNLNHDAMYWYRQDPGQGLRLIYYSQIVNDFQKGDIAEGYSVSREKKESFPLTVTSAQKNPTAFYLCASSIGPPEYQETQYFGPGTRLLVL.

This clonotype was observed a handful of times. The chain carries TRBV5-1 and TRBJ1-4; no clear D. The CDR3 runs 19 residues. Germline assignment: CDR1 SGHRS and CDR2 YFSETQ. V lost 2 bases to trimming and J lost 4 bases, with 24 bases between them. DNA of the CDR3: TGCGCCAGCAGCTTTTTCCCTTTTTCGGGGAAAGAGATTAATGAAAAACTGTTTTTT. Translation: CASSFFPFSGKEINEKLFF.

In this sample, this clonotype turned up a few times. The chain employs TRBV29-1 and TRBJ1-2; D possibly corresponds to TRBD1 (5 bases). Germline V gene data show CDR1 as SQVTM and CDR2 as ANQGSEA. Trimming removed 1 base at V and 1 base at J, with 13 bases between. The CDR3 spans 15 residues. The CDR3: CSVEAPQENNYGYTF. CDR3 bases: TGCAGCGTTGAAGCGCCACAGGAGAATAACTATGGCTACACCTTC. Based on the CDR3 plus reference TRBV29-1 and TRBJ1-2, the full variable domain is SAVISQKPSRDICQRGTSLTIQCQVDSQVTMMFWYRQQPGQSLTLIATANQGSEATYESGFVIDKFPISRPNLTFSTLTVSNMSPEDSSIYLCSVEAPQENNYGYTFGSGTRLTVV.

This clonotype was counted between two and nine times. CDR3 residues: CASSFIDSTDTQYF. The CDR3 DNA follows: TGTGCCAGCAGCTTTATCGACAGCACAGATACGCAGTATTTT. The chain couples TRBV7-9 to TRBJ2-3; D remains unclear. The CDR3 spans 14 residues. The germline V and J ends were trimmed by 3 bases and 0 bases, with 7 bases remaining between them. The V gene's germline CDR1 is SEHNR and CDR2 FQNEAQ (reference sequence). Based on the CDR3 plus reference TRBV7-9 and TRBJ2-3, the full variable domain is DTGVSQNPRHKITKRGQNVTFRCDPISEHNRLYWYRQTLGQGPEFLTYFQNEAQLEKSRLLSDRFSAERPKGSFSTLEIQRTEQGDSAMYLCASSFIDSTDTQYFGPGTRLTVL.

This clonotype was observed a single time. The V gene is TRBV7-9, the J gene TRBJ2-4; tentative D call: TRBD2 (7 bases). Germline-derived CDR1 and CDR2 are SEHNR and FQNEAQ (reference sequence). V was clipped by 1 base and J by 9 bases, with 13 bases between them. The CDR3 extends over 14 amino acids. This chain's CDR3 is CASSLDPGEGIQYF. Written as DNA, the CDR3 is TGTGCCAGCAGCTTAGATCCAGGGGAGGGCATTCAGTACTTC.

This clonotype was counted many times. The CDR3, as DNA: TGTGCCAGCAGCTTAGCGCCCGGGGACCCCAATGAGCAGTTCTTC. This sequence encodes CASSLAPGDPNEQFF. The rearrangement uses TRBV7-2 and TRBJ2-1; D is tentatively TRBD1 or TRBD2 (5 bases each). The CDR3 runs to 15 residues. Trimming took 0 bases from V and 6 from J, leaving 12 bases between them. Germline V gives CDR1 SGHTA, CDR2 FQGNSA.

The V gene is TRBV14, the J gene TRBJ1-4; perhaps TRBD1 as D (6 bases). The CDR3 extends over 18 amino acids. Looked up from germline, CDR1 is SGHDN and CDR2 is FVKESK. Trimming shortened V by 1 base and J by 5 bases, and 20 bases separated the two germline ends. As DNA, the CDR3 is TGTGCCAGCAGCCAAGTGACCGGGACATCGGAGGCAAATGAAAAACTGTTTTTT. Its protein product is CASSQVTGTSEANEKLFF.

The gene calls are TRBV10-3 and TRBJ2-2, with D perhaps given as TRBD1 or TRBD2 (5 bases each). Trimming removed 0 bases at V and 4 bases at J, with 12 bases between. Germline values: CDR1 ENHRY, CDR2 SYGVKD. The CDR3 length is 16 residues. In DNA form, the CDR3 reads TGTGCCATCAGTGAGTCGGGACCTGCGGGCACCGGGGAGCTGTTTTTT. Its translation is CAISESGPAGTGELFF.

This chain's CDR3 is CASSLEGPQETQYF. CDR3 nucleotide sequence: TGTGCCAGCAGCTTAGAGGGACCTCAAGAGACCCAGTACTTC. The chain couples TRBV7-2 to TRBJ2-5, with D perhaps TRBD1 or TRBD2 (5 bases each). Germline loops: CDR1 SGHTA, CDR2 FQGNSA. This CDR3 has 14 amino acids. V dropped 1 base and J dropped 2 bases, with 8 bases sitting between them.

Details on this clonotype: It may be a read error: a sequence one base away is much more abundant. The CDR3 does not close with the conserved phenylalanine or tryptophan, likely indicating a read error. The V call is TRBV5-6, the J call TRBJ1-5, with D tentatively TRBD1 (5 bases). Germline V gene data show CDR1 as SGHDT and CDR2 as YYEEEE. V lost 2 bases and J lost 4, with 13 bases in between. The CDR3 extends over 15 amino acids. DNA of the CDR3: TGTGCCAGCAGCTTAAGCGGGGGGTGGAATCAGCCCCAGCATGTT. This encodes CASSLSGGWNQPQHV.

The chain has TRBV6-2 or TRBV6-3 and TRBJ2-7; 9 bases line up with TRBD2. The germline V gene has CDR1 MNHEY and CDR2 SVGEGT. The CDR3 has 15 amino acids. CDR3 bases: TGTGCCAACAGTCCCGTAGCGGGGGAAACCTACGAGCAGTACGTC. Its protein is CANSPVAGETYEQYV.

This clonotype was observed many times. J is TRBJ2-1 and V is TRBV7-8, with TRBD2 matching over 7 bases. Germline trimming cut 5 bases from V and 1 base from J; bases unmatched to any gene: 5. This CDR3 contains 15 residues. Germline V gene lookup returns CDR1 SGHVS and CDR2 FQNEAQ. CDR3 amino acids: CASSTSGASYNEQFF. Here the CDR3 DNA reads TGTGCCAGCAGCACCAGCGGGGCTTCCTACAATGAGCAGTTCTTC.

There are a few counts of this clonotype. A much larger clone is a single base away; this may be a read error. The chain employs TRBV7-6 and TRBJ2-2; D remains unclear. The CDR3 consists of 13 residues. Trimming stripped 1 base from V and 3 bases from J, with 3 bases between. Germline V gene sequence: CDR1 SGHVS, CDR2 FNYEAQ. The chain's CDR3 is CASSLEHTGELFF. The CDR3 DNA reads TGTGCCAGCAGCTTAGAGCACACCGGGGAGCTGTTTTTT.

A note on this clonotype: A much more abundant neighbour one base away suggests this may be a read error. The chain couples TRBV7-2 to TRBJ2-1; D remains unclear. Germline values: CDR1 SGHTA, CDR2 FQGNSA. The CDR3 totals 15 residues. Trimming cost V 8 bases and J 0 bases, with 14 bases left between them. The CDR3, as DNA: TGTGCCAGCGTTTCTGGAGTGAGCTCCTACAATGAGCAGTTCTTC. Translation: CASVSGVSSYNEQFF.

The chain links TRBV6-5 to TRBJ1-2, with D possibly being TRBD1 (5 bases). Germline values: CDR1 MNHEY, CDR2 SVGAGI. V shed 6 bases and J shed 5 bases, with 16 bases lying between them. There are 14 residues in the CDR3. As DNA, the CDR3 is TGTGCCAGCAGCCCCGGGACTTGGGGGTATGGCTACACCTTC. Translated: CASSPGTWGYGYTF.

The chain combines TRBV11-2 with TRBJ2-3; D is possibly TRBD1 (6 bases). Trimming stripped 0 bases from V and 3 bases from J, with 10 bases between. The germline CDR1 and CDR2 sequences are SGHAT and FQNNGV. The CDR3 length is 15 residues. The CDR3, as DNA: TGTGCCAGCAGCTTAGAGCTCAGGGGTACAGATACGCAGTATTTT. This translates into CASSLELRGTDTQYF.

The V gene is TRBV4-1, the J gene TRBJ2-1; a weak D match, TRBD2 (6 bases). V was trimmed by 3 bases and J by 9 bases, leaving 18 bases between them. Germline V gives CDR1 MGHRA, CDR2 YSYEKL. The CDR3 loop spans 15 amino acids. The CDR3 is CASSQDGGPYAEQFF. The CDR3 region has the DNA TGCGCCAGCAGCCAGGATGGAGGGCCTTATGCTGAGCAGTTCTTC.

The chain links TRBV12-3 or TRBV12-4 to TRBJ2-5; 9 bases are shared with TRBD2. The trim removed 7 bases at V and 5 bases at J, leaving 11 bases unmatched. CDR3 length: 15 amino acids. The CDR3 coding sequence is TGTGCCAGCACCCGATTAGCGGGGGTGCCGGAGACCCAGTACTTC. Residues: CASTRLAGVPETQYF.

This sequence joins TRBV7-2 and TRBJ2-5; D may be TRBD2 (5 bases). This CDR3 spans 12 amino acids. V gave up 5 bases and J gave up 3 bases, with 7 bases separating them. Germline CDR1 is SGHTA and CDR2 is FQGNSA. CDR3 DNA: TGTGCCAGCAGCGCGCGGGAAGAGACCCAGTACTTC. The encoded protein is CASSAREETQYF. Full variable domain (rest looked up from reference TRBV7-2 and TRBJ2-5): GAGVSQSPSNKVTEKGKDVELRCDPISGHTALYWYRQSLGQGLEFLIYFQGNSAPDKSGLPSDRFSAERTGGSVSTLTIQRTQQEDSAVYLCASSAREETQYFGPGTRLLVL.

V gene TRBV19 combines with J gene TRBJ2-7; TRBD1 matches 10 bases. The CDR3 runs to 14 residues. Trimming cost V 6 bases and J 0 bases; bases outside gene matches: 2. Germline CDR1 and CDR2: LNHDA and SQIVND (reference sequence). The CDR3 DNA reads as TGTGCCAGTAGGGGGACAGGGGCCTCCTACGAGCAGTACTTC. Protein sequence: CASRGTGASYEQYF.